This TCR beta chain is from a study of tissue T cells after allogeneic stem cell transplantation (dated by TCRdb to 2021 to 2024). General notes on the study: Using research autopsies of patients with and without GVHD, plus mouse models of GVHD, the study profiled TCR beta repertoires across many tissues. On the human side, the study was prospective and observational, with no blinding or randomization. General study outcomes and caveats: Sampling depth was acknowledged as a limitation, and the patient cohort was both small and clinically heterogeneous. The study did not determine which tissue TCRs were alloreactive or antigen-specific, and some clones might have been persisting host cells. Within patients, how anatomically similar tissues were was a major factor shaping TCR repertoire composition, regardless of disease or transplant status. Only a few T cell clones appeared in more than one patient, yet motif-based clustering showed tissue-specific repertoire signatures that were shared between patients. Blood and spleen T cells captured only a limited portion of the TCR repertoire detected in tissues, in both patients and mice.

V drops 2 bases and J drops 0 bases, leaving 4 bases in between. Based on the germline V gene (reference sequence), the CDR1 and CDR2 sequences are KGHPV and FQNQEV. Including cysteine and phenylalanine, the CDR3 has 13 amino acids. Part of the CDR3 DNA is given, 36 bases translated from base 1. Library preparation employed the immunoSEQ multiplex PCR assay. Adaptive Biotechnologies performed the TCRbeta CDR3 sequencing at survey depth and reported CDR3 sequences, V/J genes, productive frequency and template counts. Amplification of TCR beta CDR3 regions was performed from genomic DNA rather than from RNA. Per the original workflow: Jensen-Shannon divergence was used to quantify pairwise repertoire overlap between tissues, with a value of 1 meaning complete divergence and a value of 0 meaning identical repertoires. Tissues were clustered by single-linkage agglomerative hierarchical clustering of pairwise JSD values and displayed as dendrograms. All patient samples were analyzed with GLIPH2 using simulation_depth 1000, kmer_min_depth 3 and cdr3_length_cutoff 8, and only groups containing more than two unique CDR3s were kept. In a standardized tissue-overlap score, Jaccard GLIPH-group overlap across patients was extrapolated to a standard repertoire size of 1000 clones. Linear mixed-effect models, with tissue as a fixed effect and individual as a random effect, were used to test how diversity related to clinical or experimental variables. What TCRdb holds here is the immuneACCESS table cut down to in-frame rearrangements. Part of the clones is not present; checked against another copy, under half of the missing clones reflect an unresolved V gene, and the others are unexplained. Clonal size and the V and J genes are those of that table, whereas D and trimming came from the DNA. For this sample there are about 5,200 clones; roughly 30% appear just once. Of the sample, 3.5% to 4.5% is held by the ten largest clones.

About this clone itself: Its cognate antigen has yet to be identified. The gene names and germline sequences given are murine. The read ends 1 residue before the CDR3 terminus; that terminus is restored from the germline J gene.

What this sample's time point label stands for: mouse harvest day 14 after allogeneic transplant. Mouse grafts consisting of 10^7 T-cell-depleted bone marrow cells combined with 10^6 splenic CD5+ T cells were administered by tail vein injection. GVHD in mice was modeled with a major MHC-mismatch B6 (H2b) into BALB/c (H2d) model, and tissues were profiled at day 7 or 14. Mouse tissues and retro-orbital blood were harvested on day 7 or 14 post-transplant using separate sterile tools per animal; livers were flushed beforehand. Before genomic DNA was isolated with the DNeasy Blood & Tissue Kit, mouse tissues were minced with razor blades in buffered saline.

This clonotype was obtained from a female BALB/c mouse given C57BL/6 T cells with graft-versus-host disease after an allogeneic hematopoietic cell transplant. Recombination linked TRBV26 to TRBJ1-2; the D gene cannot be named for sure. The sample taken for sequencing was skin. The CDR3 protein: CASSLRANSDYTF. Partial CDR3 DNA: TGTGCCAGCAGTCTGAGAGCAAACTCCGACTACACC.